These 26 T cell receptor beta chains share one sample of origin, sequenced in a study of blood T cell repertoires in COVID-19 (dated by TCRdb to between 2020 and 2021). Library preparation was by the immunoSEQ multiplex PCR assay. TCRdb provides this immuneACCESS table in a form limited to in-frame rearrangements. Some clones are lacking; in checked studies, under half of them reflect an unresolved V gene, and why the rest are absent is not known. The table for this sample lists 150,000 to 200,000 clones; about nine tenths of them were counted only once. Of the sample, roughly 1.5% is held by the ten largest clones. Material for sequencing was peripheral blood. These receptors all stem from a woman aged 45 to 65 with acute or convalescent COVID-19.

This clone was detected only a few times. The CDR3 DNA sequence: TGTGCCAGCAGTTATGGTCCGACAGAAAATCAGCCCCAGCATTTT. Its translation is CASSYGPTENQPQHF. The V gene is TRBV6-2 or TRBV6-3, the J gene TRBJ1-5, with D possibly matching TRBD1 (5 bases). The length of the CDR3 is 15 residues. CDR1 and CDR2 from the germline V gene are MNHEY and SVGEGT. V lost 3 bases and J 4 bases, leaving 13 bases between the germline ends.

The CDR3 nucleotides read TGTGCCAGCAGCTTAGACGGCGGGGGATACAATGAGCAGTTCTTC. It encodes CASSLDGGGYNEQFF. The J gene is TRBJ2-1, the V gene TRBV7-2; TRBD2 matches 7 bases. Losses at the gene ends were 1 base for V and 4 bases for J; bases not matched to a gene: 4. The CDR3 totals 15 residues. The germline gives CDR1 SGHTA, CDR2 FQGNSA.

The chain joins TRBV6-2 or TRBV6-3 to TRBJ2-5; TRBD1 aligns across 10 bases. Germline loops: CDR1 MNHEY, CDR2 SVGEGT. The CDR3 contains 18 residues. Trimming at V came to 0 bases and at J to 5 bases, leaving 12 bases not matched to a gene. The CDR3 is CASSYSRGPGQGGETQYF. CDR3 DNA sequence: TGTGCCAGCAGTTACTCGAGGGGACCAGGACAGGGGGGCGAGACCCAGTACTTC.

This CDR3 is CASSQEVKAGPYGYTF. The CDR3 nucleotides are TGCGCCAGCAGCCAAGAGGTGAAGGCAGGGCCCTATGGCTACACCTTC. The chain links TRBV4-3 to TRBJ1-2, with D perhaps TRBD1 (5 bases). Germline V gene data show CDR1 as LGHNA and CDR2 as YSLEER. The CDR3 spans 16 residues. V gave up 0 bases and J gave up 4 bases, with 15 bases separating them.

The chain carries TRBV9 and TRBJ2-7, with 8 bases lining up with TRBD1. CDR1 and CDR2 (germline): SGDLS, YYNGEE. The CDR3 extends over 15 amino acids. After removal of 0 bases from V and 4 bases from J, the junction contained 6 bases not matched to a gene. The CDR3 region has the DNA TGTGCCAGCAGCGTAGCAGGGGGCGCGGGGTACGAGCAGTACTTC. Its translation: CASSVAGGAGYEQYF.

The CDR3: CASSLTFLTGVNTEAFF. The CDR3 DNA reads TGTGCCAGCAGCTTAACGTTCCTAACAGGGGTGAACACTGAAGCTTTCTTT. V usage is TRBV7-2 and J usage is TRBJ1-1, with TRBD1 matching 7 bases. The CDR3 runs to 17 residues. The germline V gene has CDR1 SGHTA and CDR2 FQGNSA. The V segment lost 2 bases and the J segment 0 bases; nucleotides outside the gene matches: 9.

This chain's CDR3 is CASIQGDYTEAFF. In DNA form, the CDR3 reads TGTGCCAGTATTCAGGGGGACTACACTGAAGCTTTCTTT. The chain is built from TRBV19 and TRBJ1-1, with 7 bases identical to TRBD1. The CDR3 length is 13 residues. V trimming: 7 bases; J trimming: 3 bases; junction bases outside the gene matches: 5. The germline V gene has CDR1 LNHDA and CDR2 SQIVND (reference sequence).

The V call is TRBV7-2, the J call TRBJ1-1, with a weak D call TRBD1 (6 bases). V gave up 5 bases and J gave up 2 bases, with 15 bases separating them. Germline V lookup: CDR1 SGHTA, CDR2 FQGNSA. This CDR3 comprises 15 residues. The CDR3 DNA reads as TGTGCCAGCAGCCCACCTTCTGGGGGCAACACTGAAGCTTTCTTT. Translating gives CASSPPSGGNTEAFF.

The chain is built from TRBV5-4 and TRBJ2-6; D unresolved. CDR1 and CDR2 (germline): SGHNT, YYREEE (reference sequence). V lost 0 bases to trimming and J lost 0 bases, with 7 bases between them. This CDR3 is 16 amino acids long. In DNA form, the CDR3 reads TGTGCCAGCAGCTTGGGCGGCCGCTCTGGGGCCAACGTCCTGACTTTC. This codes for CASSLGGRSGANVLTF. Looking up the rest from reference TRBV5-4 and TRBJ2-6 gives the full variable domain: ETGVTQSPTHLIKTRGQQVTLRCSSQSGHNTVSWYQQALGQGPQFIFQYYREEENGRGNFPPRFSGLQFPNYSSELNVNALELDDSALYLCASSLGGRSGANVLTFGAGSRLTVL.

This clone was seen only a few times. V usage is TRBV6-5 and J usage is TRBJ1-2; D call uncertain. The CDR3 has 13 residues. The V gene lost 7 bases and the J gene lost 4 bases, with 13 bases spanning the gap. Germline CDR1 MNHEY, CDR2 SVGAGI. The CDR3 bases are TGTGCCAGCACCCTGAACGTACTCTATGGCTACACCTTC. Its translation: CASTLNVLYGYTF.

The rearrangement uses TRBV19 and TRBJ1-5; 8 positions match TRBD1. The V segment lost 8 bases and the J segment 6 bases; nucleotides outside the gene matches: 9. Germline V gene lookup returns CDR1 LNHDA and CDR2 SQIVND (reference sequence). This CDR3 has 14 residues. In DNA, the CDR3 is TGTGCCAGTCAGGTCGGACAGGGAGGTCAGCCCCAGCATTTT. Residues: CASQVGQGGQPQHF.

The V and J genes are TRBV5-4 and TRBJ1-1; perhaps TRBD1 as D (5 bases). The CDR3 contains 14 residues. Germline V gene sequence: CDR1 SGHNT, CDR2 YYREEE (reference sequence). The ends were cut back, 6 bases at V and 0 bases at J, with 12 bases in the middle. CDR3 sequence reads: CASNEGRLNTEAFF. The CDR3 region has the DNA TGTGCCAGCAACGAGGGGAGGCTGAACACTGAAGCTTTCTTT.

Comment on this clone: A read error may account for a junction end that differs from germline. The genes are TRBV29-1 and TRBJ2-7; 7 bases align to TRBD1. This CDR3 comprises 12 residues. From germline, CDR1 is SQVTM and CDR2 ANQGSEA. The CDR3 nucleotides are TGCAGCGTCGAAGGGACAGCCTACGAGCAGTACTTC. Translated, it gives CSVEGTAYEQYF.

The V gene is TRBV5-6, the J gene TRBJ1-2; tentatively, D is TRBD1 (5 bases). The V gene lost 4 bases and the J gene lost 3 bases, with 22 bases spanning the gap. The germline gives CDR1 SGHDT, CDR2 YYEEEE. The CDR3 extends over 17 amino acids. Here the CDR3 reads CASSLGVSGKAYYGYTF. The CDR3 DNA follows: TGTGCCAGCAGCCTGGGGGTCTCAGGAAAGGCCTACTATGGCTACACCTTC.

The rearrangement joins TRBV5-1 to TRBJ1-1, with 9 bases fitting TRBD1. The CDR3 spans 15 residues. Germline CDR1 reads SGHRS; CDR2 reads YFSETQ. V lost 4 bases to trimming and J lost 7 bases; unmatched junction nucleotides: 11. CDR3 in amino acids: CASSPGDRDIGEAFF. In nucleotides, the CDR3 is TGCGCCAGCAGCCCGGGGGACAGGGATATTGGTGAAGCTTTCTTT.

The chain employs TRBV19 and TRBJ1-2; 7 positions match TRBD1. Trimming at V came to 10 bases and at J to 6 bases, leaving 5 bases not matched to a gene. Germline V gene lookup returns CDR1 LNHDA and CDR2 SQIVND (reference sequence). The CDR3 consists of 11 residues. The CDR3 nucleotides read TGTGCCACCCGGACAGGCGATGGCTACACCTTC. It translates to CATRTGDGYTF.

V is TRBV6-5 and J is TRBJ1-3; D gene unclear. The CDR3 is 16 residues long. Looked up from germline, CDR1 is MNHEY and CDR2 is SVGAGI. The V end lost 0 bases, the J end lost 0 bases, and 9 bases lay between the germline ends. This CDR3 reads CASSYSPPGSGNTIYF. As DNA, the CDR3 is TGTGCCAGCAGTTACTCACCCCCCGGCTCTGGAAACACCATATATTTT.

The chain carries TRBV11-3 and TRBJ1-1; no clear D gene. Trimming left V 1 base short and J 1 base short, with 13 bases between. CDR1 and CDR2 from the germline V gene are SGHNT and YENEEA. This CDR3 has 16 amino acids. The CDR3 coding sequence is TGTGCCAGCAGCTTAGGCGTCCACAGATCGAACACTGAAGCTTTCTTT. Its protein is CASSLGVHRSNTEAFF. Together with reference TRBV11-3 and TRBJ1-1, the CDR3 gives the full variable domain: EAGVVQSPRYKIIEKKQPVAFWCNPISGHNTLYWYLQNLGQGPELLIRYENEEAVDDSQLPKDRFSAERLKGVDSTLKIQPAELGDSAVYLCASSLGVHRSNTEAFFGQGTRLTVV.

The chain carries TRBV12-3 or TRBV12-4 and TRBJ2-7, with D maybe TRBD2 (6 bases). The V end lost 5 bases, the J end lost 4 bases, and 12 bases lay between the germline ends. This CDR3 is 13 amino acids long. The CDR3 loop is CASSDHSGYEQYF. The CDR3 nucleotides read TGTGCCAGCAGTGACCATAGCGGATACGAGCAGTACTTC.

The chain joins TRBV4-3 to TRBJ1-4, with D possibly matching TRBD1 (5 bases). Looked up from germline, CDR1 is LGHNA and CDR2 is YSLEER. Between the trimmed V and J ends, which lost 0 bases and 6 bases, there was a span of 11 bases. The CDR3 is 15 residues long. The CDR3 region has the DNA TGCGCCAGCAGCCAAGAGCGGGGCCTCGATGAAAAACTGTTTTTT. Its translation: CASSQERGLDEKLFF.

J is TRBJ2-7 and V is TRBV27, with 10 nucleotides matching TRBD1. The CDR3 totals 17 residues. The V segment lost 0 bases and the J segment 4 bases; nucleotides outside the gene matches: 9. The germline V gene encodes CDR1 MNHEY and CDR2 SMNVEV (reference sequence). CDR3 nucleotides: TGTGCCAGCAGTTTATCCCTTAGACAGGGGGCGCGGTACGAGCAGTACTTC. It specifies CASSLSLRQGARYEQYF.

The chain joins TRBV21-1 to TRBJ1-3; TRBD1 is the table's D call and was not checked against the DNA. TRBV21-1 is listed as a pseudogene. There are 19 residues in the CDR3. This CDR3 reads CASSNLISGAGDSGNTIYF. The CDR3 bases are TGTGCCAGCAGCAACCTCATATCAGGGGCTGGCGACTCTGGAAACACCATATATTTT.

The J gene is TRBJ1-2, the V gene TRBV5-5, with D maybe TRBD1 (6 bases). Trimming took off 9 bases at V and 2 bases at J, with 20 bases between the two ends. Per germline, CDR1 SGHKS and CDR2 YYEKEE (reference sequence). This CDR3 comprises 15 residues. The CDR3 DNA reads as TGTGCCACCTCAGGCGGGGGCTCAAGAAACTATGGCTACACCTTC. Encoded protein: CATSGGGSRNYGYTF. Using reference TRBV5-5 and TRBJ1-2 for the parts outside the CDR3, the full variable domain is DAGVTQSPTHLIKTRGQQVTLRCSPISGHKSVSWYQQVLGQGPQFIFQYYEKEERGRGNFPDRFSARQFPNYSSELNVNALLLGDSALYLCATSGGGSRNYGYTFGSGTRLTVV.

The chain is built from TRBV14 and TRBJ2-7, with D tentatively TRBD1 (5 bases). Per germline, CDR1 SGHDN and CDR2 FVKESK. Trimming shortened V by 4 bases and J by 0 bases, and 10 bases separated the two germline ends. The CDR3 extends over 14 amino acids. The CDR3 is CASSPTEHSYEQYF. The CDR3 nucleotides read TGTGCCAGCAGCCCGACAGAACACTCCTACGAGCAGTACTTC. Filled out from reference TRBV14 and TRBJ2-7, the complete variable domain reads EAGVTQFPSHSVIEKGQTVTLRCDPISGHDNLYWYRRVMGKEIKFLLHFVKESKQDESGMPNNRFLAERTGGTYSTLKVQPAELEDSGVYFCASSPTEHSYEQYFGPGTRLTVT.

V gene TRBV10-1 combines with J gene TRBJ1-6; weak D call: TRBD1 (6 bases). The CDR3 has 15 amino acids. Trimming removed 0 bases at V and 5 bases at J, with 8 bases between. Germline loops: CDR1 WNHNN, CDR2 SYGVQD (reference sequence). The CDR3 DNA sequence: TGCGCCAGCAGTGAGTCGGCAGGGGATAATTCACCCCTCCACTTT. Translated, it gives CASSESAGDNSPLHF.

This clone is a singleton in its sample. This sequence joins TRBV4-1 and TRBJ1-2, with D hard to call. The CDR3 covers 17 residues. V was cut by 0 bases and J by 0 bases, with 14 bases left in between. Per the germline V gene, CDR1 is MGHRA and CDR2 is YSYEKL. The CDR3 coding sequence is TGCGCCAGCAGCCAAGATCCTTGGGGAGTTTCTAACTATGGCTACACCTTC. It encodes CASSQDPWGVSNYGYTF.